This TCR beta chain was sequenced during a study of metastatic and nonmetastatic thyroid tumors (dated by TCRdb to 2018 to 2021). Background on the whole study: Repertoires from peripheral blood and from tumor or nodule tissue samples of malignant and benign thyroid patients were compared. The research as a whole found: TCR beta diversity was reported as significantly higher in malignant tumors than in benign nodules, in both blood and tumor samples.

No patient had received any treatment before thyroid surgery. Using T-cell receptor beta sequencing, the study looked back at clinical samples from patients collected from about 2011 to 2019. Libraries came from PCR. TCRdb lists the instrument as Illumina HiSeq 4000. The TCR beta-chain CDR3 region of each patient was profiled by high-throughput sequencing. From the authors' description of their analysis: A classifier to discriminate distant-metastatic papillary thyroid cancer patients was built from CDR3 differences across clinicopathological groups. The Shannon index was used to assess repertoire diversity, and the Morisita-Horn index was used to assess tumor-blood repertoire similarity. TCRdb handled the public reads itself, with Q25 trimming in fastp and clone calling in MiXCR, and kept productive beta chains. TCRdb's processing, not the authors', yielded these V and J calls. Counted in this sample were some 16,000 clones; roughly 24% of them appeared once. The ten biggest clones cover approximately 22% of the sample.

This clone occurred a few times. There is no known antigen for this receptor. Base qualities are not at hand, and no much larger clone is one base apart. V is cut by 10 bases and J by 2 bases, and the space between the germline ends is 18 bases. The CDR3 holds 15 amino acids from the cysteine to the phenylalanine. Of the read, only the CDR3 DNA is kept; its 45 bases are in frame from base 1. CDR1 and CDR2 (ENHRY, SYGVKD) derive from the germline V gene. The chain links TRBV10-3 with TRBJ1-3; no D segment can be confidently identified. The clonotype originates from a female donor with papillary thyroid cancer or a benign thyroid nodule (not recorded which). Some clones in this sample may be carry-over from other donors' samples. What was sequenced was tumor tissue. The DNA reads as follows: TGTGCCACGTGGACGCCTTCAGGACCTGGAAACACCATATATTTT. This translates into CATWTPSGPGNTIYF.